The 8 T cell receptor beta chains below were found in one sample sequenced in a study of blood T cell repertoires in COVID-19. TCRdb keeps only in-frame clones here, not all; method: immunoSEQ multiplex PCR. Seen here are 120,000 to 150,000 clones, 80% to 90% observed once, and the top ten hold approximately 8%. Material: peripheral blood. The receptors were sampled from a woman in her sixties or seventies with COVID-19, enrolled during active disease.

This clone was found once. V is TRBV10-3 and J is TRBJ1-6; TRBD1 might be the D (5 bases). This CDR3 has 14 residues. V lost 9 bases to trimming and J lost 13 bases, with 22 bases between them. Germline-derived CDR1 and CDR2 are ENHRY and SYGVKD. CDR3 DNA: TGTGCCATACGTGAGGCCCAGGGCCATTTGCCCCTCCACTTT. Translating it yields CAIREAQGHLPLHF.

The rearrangement links TRBV12-1 to TRBJ2-2; the table's D call, TRBD1, was not checked against the DNA. TRBV12-1 corresponds to a pseudogene. There are 16 residues in the CDR3. CDR3 bases: TGTGCCAGCAGCTGCCCCCGACAGGGCGACACCGGGGAGCTGTTTTTT. Its protein is CASSCPRQGDTGELFF.

The V call is TRBV11-2, the J call TRBJ2-1, with no clear D. Trimming shortened V by 3 bases and J by 0 bases, and 9 bases separated the two germline ends. The germline V gene has CDR1 SGHAT and CDR2 FQNNGV. This CDR3 has 15 residues. The CDR3 spells CASSFSPGSYNEQFF. For the CDR3, the DNA is TGTGCCAGCAGCTTTTCCCCAGGCTCCTACAATGAGCAGTTCTTC. Full variable domain (outside the CDR3, taken from reference TRBV11-2 and TRBJ2-1): EAGVAQSPRYKIIEKRQSVAFWCNPISGHATLYWYQQILGQGPKLLIQFQNNGVVDDSQLPKDRFSAERLKGVDSTLKIQPAKLEDSAVYLCASSFSPGSYNEQFFGPGTRLTVL.

The chain joins TRBV3-1 (or the pseudogene TRBV3-2) to TRBJ2-1; 16 bases agree with TRBD2. The V segment lost 5 bases and the J segment 7 bases; nucleotides outside the gene matches: 17. CDR3 length: 20 amino acids. Germline values: CDR1 LGHDT, CDR2 YNNKEL (reference sequence). The chain's CDR3 is CASSDIPGTSGGGQRNEQFF. The CDR3 DNA reads as TGTGCCAGCAGCGATATACCCGGGACTAGCGGGGGGGGGCAGAGGAATGAGCAGTTCTTC.

This clone has a single count. This sequence joins TRBV7-9 and TRBJ2-4, with a possible D match to TRBD1 (5 bases). Trimming took 2 bases from V and 8 from J, leaving 13 bases between them. CDR1 is SEHNR, CDR2 FQNEAQ, per germline (reference sequence). CDR3 length equals 14 residues. CDR3 protein: CASSLQGVGDIQYF. The CDR3 DNA is TGTGCCAGCAGCTTACAGGGCGTGGGTGACATTCAGTACTTC.

V and J are TRBV10-3 and TRBJ1-1; no clear D gene. CDR1 ENHRY and CDR2 SYGVKD come from the germline V gene. Trimming shortened V by 6 bases and J by 1 base, and 15 bases separated the two germline ends. The CDR3 length is 15 residues. CDR3 loop: CAIRKGQEGNTEAFF. CDR3 sequence (DNA): TGTGCCATCAGGAAAGGTCAGGAGGGGAACACTGAAGCTTTCTTT.

This clone was found a few times. This chain connects TRBV7-9 to TRBJ1-2, with D possibly TRBD1 on 5 matching bases. The CDR3 is made up of 13 amino acids. CDR1 is SEHNR and CDR2 is FQNEAQ in the germline V gene (reference sequence). V lost 5 bases and J lost 3, with 10 bases in between. For the CDR3, the DNA is TGTGCCAGCAGCCTAACGACAGACTATGGCTACACCTTC. Its translation: CASSLTTDYGYTF.

The genes are TRBV2 and TRBJ1-3; the D gene is possibly TRBD1 (5 bases). This CDR3 comprises 16 residues. Per the germline V gene, CDR1 is SNHLY and CDR2 is FYNNEI. V was trimmed by 4 bases and J by 0 bases, leaving 13 bases between them. The CDR3 loop is CASSVRAGGSGNTIYF. In DNA, the CDR3 is TGTGCCAGCAGTGTCAGGGCCGGGGGCTCTGGAAACACCATATATTTT.